Listed below are T cell receptor beta chains from one sample, sequenced in a study of PD-L1 blockade in urothelial cancer. Profiled with immunoSEQ multiplex PCR; TCRdb holds only in-frame clones, not every one. Of about 29,000 clones in the sample, approximately 86% were seen once. The sample here was PBMCs, taken around atezolizumab (anti-PD-L1) treatment. These receptors came from a man aged 45-65 years with urothelial cancer. The CDR3 runs from the conserved cysteine through the conserved F or W. A D gene is named only where the DNA matches it firmly. A clone size is listed for some rows: how often the clone was seen (once, few, many), or a class if it is expanded.

d_gene,v_gene,j_gene,abundance,CDR3nt,CDR3aa
-,TRBV13,TRBJ2-5,once,TGTGCCAGCAGCTTAACTGCTGGCGGGGTATGGGAGACCCAGTACTTC,CASSLTAGGVWETQYF
-,TRBV5-6,TRBJ1-6,-,TGTGCCAGCAGCTTGGCAGACGGCGGGTCACCCCTCCACTTT,CASSLADGGSPLHF
-,TRBV9,TRBJ2-2,-,TGTGCCAGCAGCGTAGTCCACAACGGGGAGCTGTTTTTT,CASSVVHNGELFF
-,TRBV7-6,TRBJ1-3,once,TGTGCCAGCAGCAGACTTGGTTTATCTGGAAACACCATATATTTT,CASSRLGLSGNTIYF
TRBD1,TRBV5-1,TRBJ1-1,-,TGCGCCAGCAGCTTGAAGGTGGGGCAGGGGGCGACTGAAGCTTTCTTT,CASSLKVGQGATEAFF
-,TRBV4-3,TRBJ2-5,-,TGCGCCAGCAGCCAAACCGGGCCCCGACTAGGGGAGACCCAGTACTTC,CASSQTGPRLGETQYF
-,TRBV5-8,TRBJ1-1,-,TGTGCCAGCAGCTCCCCAGAGAGACAAACTGAAGCTTTCTTT,CASSSPERQTEAFF
TRBD2,TRBV6-5,TRBJ2-5,once,TGTGCCAGCAGTTATATTAGCGGGGTTCAAGAGACCCAGTACTTC,CASSYISGVQETQYF
-,TRBV27,TRBJ2-7,-,TGTGCCAGCAGTTTAGGCCGGGGGGCCGAGCAGTACTTC,CASSLGRGAEQYF
TRBD2,TRBV11-2,TRBJ2-1,-,TGTGCCAGCAGCTTGTTTGCGGGAGGTAACAATGAGCAGTTCTTC,CASSLFAGGNNEQFF
TRBD2,TRBV7-8,TRBJ2-1,-,TGTGCCAGCAGCCCCCGGACTAGCGGCCATGAGCAGTTCTTC,CASSPRTSGHEQFF
TRBD1,TRBV30,TRBJ2-1,-,TGTGCCTGGGTGCGGGGCAGGGGGCTCTACAATGAGCAGTTCTTC,CAWVRGRGLYNEQFF
TRBD1,TRBV18,TRBJ1-1,few,TGTGCCAGCTCACTCGGACAGGGTGCGGTTGAAGCTTTCTTT,CASSLGQGAVEAFF
-,TRBV5-4,TRBJ2-4,-,TGTGCCAGCAGCTTGAGGGGGGGCGGGGTATACATTCAGTACTTC,CASSLRGGGVYIQYF
TRBD1,TRBV5-1,TRBJ2-1,-,TGCGCCAGCAGCTTTCCTCGGGACAGGGCTTACAATGAGCAGTTCTTC,CASSFPRDRAYNEQFF
-,TRBV29-1,TRBJ2-3,-,TGCAGCGTTGAAGACTGGCAGGGATCAGATACGCAGTATTTT,CSVEDWQGSDTQYF
-,TRBV7-8,TRBJ2-7,-,TGTGCCAGCAGCCCAGATCGGAGGCGCGAGCAGTACTTC,CASSPDRRREQYF
-,TRBV4-3,TRBJ2-3,-,TGCGCCAGCAGCCAAGACTCATACAGGGTGAGGGCCACAGATACGCAGTATTTT,CASSQDSYRVRATDTQYF
TRBD1,TRBV6-1,TRBJ2-7,once,TGTGCCAGCAGCAATCCGGGACAGGGGATCTACGAGCAGTACTTC,CASSNPGQGIYEQYF
TRBD1,TRBV5-4,TRBJ2-3,-,TGTGCCAGCAGCTTGGGGCAGGGGGCCACAGATACGCAGTATTTT,CASSLGQGATDTQYF